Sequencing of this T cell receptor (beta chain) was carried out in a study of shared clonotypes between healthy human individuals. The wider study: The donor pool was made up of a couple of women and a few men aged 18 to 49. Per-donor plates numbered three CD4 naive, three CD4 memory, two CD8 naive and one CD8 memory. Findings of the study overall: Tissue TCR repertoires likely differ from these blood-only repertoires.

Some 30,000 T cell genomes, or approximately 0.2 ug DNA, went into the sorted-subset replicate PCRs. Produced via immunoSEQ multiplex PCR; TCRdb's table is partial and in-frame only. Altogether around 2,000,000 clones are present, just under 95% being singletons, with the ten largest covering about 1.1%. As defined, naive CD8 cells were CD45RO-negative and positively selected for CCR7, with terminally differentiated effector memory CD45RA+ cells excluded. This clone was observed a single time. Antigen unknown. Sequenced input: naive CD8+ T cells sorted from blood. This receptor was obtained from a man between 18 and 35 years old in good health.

In nucleotides, the CDR3 is TGTGCCAGCAGCACCGGTGGGGACAGGAGAAAAGCTTTCTTT. It codes for CASSTGGDRRKAFF. The chain is built from TRBV19 and TRBJ1-1; 8 nucleotides agree with TRBD1. V was clipped by 9 bases and J by 9 bases; unmatched bases: 15. Germline CDR1 is LNHDA and CDR2 is SQIVND (reference sequence). This CDR3 has 14 residues.